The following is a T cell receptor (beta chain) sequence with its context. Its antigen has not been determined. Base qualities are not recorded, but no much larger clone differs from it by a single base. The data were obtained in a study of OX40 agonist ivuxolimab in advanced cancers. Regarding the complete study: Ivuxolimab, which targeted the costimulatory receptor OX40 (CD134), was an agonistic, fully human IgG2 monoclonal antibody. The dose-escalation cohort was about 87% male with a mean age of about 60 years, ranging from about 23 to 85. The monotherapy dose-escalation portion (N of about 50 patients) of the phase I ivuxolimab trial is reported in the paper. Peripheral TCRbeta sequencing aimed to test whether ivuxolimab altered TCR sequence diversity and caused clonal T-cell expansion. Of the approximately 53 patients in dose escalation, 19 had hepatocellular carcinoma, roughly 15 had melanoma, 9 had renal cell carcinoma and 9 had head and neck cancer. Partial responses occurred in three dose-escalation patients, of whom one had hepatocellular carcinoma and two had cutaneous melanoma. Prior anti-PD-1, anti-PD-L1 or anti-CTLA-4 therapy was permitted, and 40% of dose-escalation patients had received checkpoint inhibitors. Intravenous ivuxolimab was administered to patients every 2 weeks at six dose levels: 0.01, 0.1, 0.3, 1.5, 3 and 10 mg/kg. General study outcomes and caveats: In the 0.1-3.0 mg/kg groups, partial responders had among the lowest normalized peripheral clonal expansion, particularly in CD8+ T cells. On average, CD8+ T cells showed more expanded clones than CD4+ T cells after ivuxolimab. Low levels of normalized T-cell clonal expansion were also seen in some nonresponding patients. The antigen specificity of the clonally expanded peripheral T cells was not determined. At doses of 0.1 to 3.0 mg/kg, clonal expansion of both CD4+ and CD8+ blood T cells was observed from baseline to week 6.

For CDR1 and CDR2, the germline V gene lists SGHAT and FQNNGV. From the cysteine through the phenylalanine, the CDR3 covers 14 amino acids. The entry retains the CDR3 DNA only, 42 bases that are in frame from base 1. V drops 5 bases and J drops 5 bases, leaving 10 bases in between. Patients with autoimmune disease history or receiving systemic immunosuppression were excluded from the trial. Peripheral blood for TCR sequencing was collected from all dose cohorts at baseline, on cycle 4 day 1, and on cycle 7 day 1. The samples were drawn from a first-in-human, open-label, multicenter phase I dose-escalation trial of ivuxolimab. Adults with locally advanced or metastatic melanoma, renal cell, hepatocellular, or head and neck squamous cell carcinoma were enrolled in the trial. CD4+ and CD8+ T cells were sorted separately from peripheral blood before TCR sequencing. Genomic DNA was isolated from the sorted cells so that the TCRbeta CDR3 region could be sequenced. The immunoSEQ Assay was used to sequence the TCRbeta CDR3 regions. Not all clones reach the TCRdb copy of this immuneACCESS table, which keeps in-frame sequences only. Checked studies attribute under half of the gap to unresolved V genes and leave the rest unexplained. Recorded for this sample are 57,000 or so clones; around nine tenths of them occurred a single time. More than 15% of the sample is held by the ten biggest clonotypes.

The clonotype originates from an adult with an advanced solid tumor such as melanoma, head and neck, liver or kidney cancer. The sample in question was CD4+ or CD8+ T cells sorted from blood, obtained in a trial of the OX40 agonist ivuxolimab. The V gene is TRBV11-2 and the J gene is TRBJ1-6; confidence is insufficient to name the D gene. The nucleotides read TGTGCCAGCAGCCCTATGGGGAATAATTCACCCCTCCACTTT. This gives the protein CASSPMGNNSPLHF. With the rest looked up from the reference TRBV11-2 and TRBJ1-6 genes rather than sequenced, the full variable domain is EAGVAQSPRYKIIEKRQSVAFWCNPISGHATLYWYQQILGQGPKLLIQFQNNGVVDDSQLPKDRFSAERLKGVDSTLKIQPAKLEDSAVYLCASSPMGNNSPLHFGNGTRLTVT.